The sequence of this T cell receptor (beta chain) was determined in a study of neurological immune-mediated disorders. The wider study: Relapsing-remitting patients made up about 90% of the roughly 34 multiple sclerosis patients, and secondary progressive patients made up 3. Study-wide findings and caveats: HTLV-1-associated myelopathy had the most TCR clonal expansion, while multiple sclerosis had the least, a level that fell below healthy controls.

V gave up 2 bases and J gave up 3 bases, with 8 bases separating them. Germline CDR1 reads MNHEY; CDR2 reads SMNVEV (reference sequence). The CDR3 is 14 amino acids. Source material was 2 million unsorted PBMCs, stored at -80 °C in RNAlater. TCRdb redid the calling of the 5' RACE reads with MiXCR, one entry per CDR3 protein. The sample comprises 55,000 to 75,000 distinct CDR3 sequences, around 2.3% of which are singletons, and around 2.8% rests with the top ten. This clonotype appeared many times. What it binds is not known. J is TRBJ1-5 and V is TRBV27; the D is unclear. The clonotype originates from a man aged 45-60 years with multiple sclerosis. Material for sequencing was PBMCs. The CDR3 DNA is TGTGCCAGCAGTTTAGTGGCCTACAATCAGCCCCAGCATTTT. Its translation is CASSLVAYNQPQHF.